The 16 T cell receptor delta chains below come from one sample, sequenced in a study of gamma-delta T cells after stem cell transplantation. TCRdb ran CATT on the RT-PCR reads. The data show around 8,400 delta-chain clones, roughly 14% seen once. Sequenced sample: gamma-delta T cells. The origin of the receptors is a human donor. It is not recorded whose cells these are; they may come from a transplant donor.

On this clone: It differs at one base from a far larger clone, so likely a read error. Within the sample, other DNA sequences also encode this same CDR3. The rearrangement joins TRDV2 to TRDJ2; 8 bases map to TRDD3. Germline-derived CDR1 and CDR2 are GEAIGNYY and EKD. The CDR3 is 18 residues long. The CDR3 region is CACDTARRDTALTAQLFF. The CDR3 coding sequence is TGTGCCTGTGACACCGCGAGAAGGGATACGGCTTTGACCGCACAACTCTTCTTT.

Comment on this clone: A read error is possible here, since a much larger clone lies one base away. The genes are TRDV2 and TRDJ2; 13 bases agree with TRDD3. Trimming at V came to 5 bases and at J to 4 bases, leaving 9 bases not matched to a gene. CDR3 length: 17 residues. Germline V gene sequence: CDR1 GEAIGNYY, CDR2 EKD. CDR3 loop: CACAKYWGIRGTAQLFF. CDR3 coding DNA: TGTGCCTGTGCCAAGTACTGGGGGATACGCGGGACAGCACAACTCTTCTTT.

On this clone itself: This sample includes further DNA sequences coding for the same CDR3. The rearrangement uses TRDV1 and TRDJ1, with a possible D match to TRDD3 (5 bases). Trimming shortened V by 3 bases and J by 3 bases, and 23 bases separated the two germline ends. Per the germline V gene, CDR1 is TSWWSYY and CDR2 is QGS. This CDR3 contains 18 residues. The CDR3 protein is CALGELPPISGWADKLIF. The CDR3 DNA reads as TGTGCTCTTGGGGAGCTACCCCCCATATCAGGCTGGGCCGATAAACTCATCTTT.

On this clone itself: This probably arose from a read error, given a far larger clone one base away. This rearrangement joins TRDV2 to TRDJ2; D possibly corresponds to TRDD2 (5 bases). Trimming left V 2 bases short and J 4 bases short, with 13 bases between. CDR3 length equals 15 residues. Germline V gives CDR1 GEAIGNYY, CDR2 EKD. CDR3 bases: TGTGCCTGTGACATCCTAGGGGCGGCGACAGCACAACTCTTCTTT. Translated, it gives CACDILGAATAQLFF.

This clone was seen only a few times. The V and J genes are TRDV3 and TRDJ3, with TRDD3 matching 12 bases. Germline CDR1 reads TVYSNPD; CDR2 reads GDNSRS (reference sequence). With V trimmed by 0 bases and J by 2 bases, 14 bases remained unmatched. The CDR3 has 21 amino acids. In nucleotides, the CDR3 is TGTGCCTTTAGCCACTCGTTCCTACACTGGGGGATACCCTGGGACACCCGACAGATGTTTTTC. Translating gives CAFSHSFLHWGIPWDTRQMFF.

By share of the sample, this clone is medium-sized. The DNA of the CDR3 is TGTGCCTGTGACACCGGCTGGGGATACGTTAGCTCCTGGGACACCCGACAGATGTTTTTC. Its protein is CACDTGWGYVSSWDTRQMFF. The chain employs TRDV2 and TRDJ3, with TRDD3 matching over 9 bases. This CDR3 has 20 amino acids. V trimming: 0 bases; J trimming: 0 bases; junction bases outside the gene matches: 8. Germline CDR1 GEAIGNYY, CDR2 EKD.

No V gene call is available, although the J gene is TRDJ1. The CDR3 has 13 amino acids. DNA of the CDR3: TGTGCCACCGAGGGGGACCACACCGATAAACTCATCTTT. Residues: CATEGDHTDKLIF.

This clone was seen a handful of times. This rearrangement joins TRDV1 to TRDJ1; TRDD3 agrees at 9 bases. The V gene end was trimmed by 2 bases and the J gene end by 4 bases; junction bases not matched to a gene: 8. The CDR3 spans 16 residues. Germline V gives CDR1 TSWWSYY, CDR2 QGS. The CDR3 sequence: CALGEGRGIQGDKLIF. The CDR3 DNA is TGTGCTCTTGGGGAAGGGAGGGGGATACAAGGCGATAAACTCATCTTT.

Concerning this clone: A much larger clone sits a single nucleotide away, making a read error possible. The V gene is TRDV2, the J gene TRDJ2, with 9 nucleotides matching TRDD3. J was trimmed by 0 bases and V by 2 bases; bases with no gene match: 12. The germline V gene has CDR1 GEAIGNYY and CDR2 EKD. The CDR3 sequence is 19 residues long. CDR3 coding DNA: TGTGCCTGTGACAAAATACCGGGGGGATACCCCGCTTTGACAGCACAACTCTTCTTT. Its protein product is CACDKIPGGYPALTAQLFF.

A word on this clone: This sequence may be a read error, since a much larger clone differs from it by one base. CDR3 residues: CACDTVVGGSSRDTRQMFF. CDR3 nucleotide sequence: TGTGCCTGTGACACCGTGGTGGGGGGTAGCTCCAGGGACACCCGACAGATGTTTTTC. This sequence joins TRDV2 and TRDJ3; a possible D gene is TRDD3 (6 bases). Germline-derived CDR1 and CDR2 are GEAIGNYY and EKD. This CDR3 spans 19 amino acids.

This clone was seen a handful of times. A much larger clone lies a single base off, so this may be a read error. The chain links TRDV2 to TRDJ2; D possibly corresponds to TRDD3 (6 bases). This CDR3 comprises 20 residues. Germline assignment: CDR1 GEAIGNYY and CDR2 EKD. CDR3: CARDTAVSKDPWGETAQLFF. DNA for the CDR3: TGTGCCCGTGACACCGCGGTTTCCAAGGATCCCTGGGGTGAGACAGCACAACTCTTCTTT.

This clone has more than one count but fewer than ten. This chain links TRDV1 with TRDJ1, with TRDD3 matching 11 bases. This CDR3 has 16 amino acids. Germline-derived CDR1 and CDR2 are TSWWSYY and QGS. V gave up 4 bases and J gave up 9 bases; unmatched junction bases: 13. CDR3 sequence: CALGAAFLVGDTQLIF. DNA for the CDR3: TGTGCTCTTGGGGCCGCTTTCCTTGTGGGGGATACGCAACTCATCTTT.

V usage is TRDV1 and J usage is TRDJ1, with no clear D. CDR3 length: 14 amino acids. Germline CDR1 is TSWWSYY and CDR2 is QGS. Trimming left V 3 bases short and J 0 bases short, with 8 bases between. The CDR3 DNA is TGTGCTCTTGGGGAGCTACTGTACACCGATAAACTCATCTTT. Its translation is CALGELLYTDKLIF.

With regard to this clone: One base away lies a much larger clone, so this may be a sequencing read error. This chain uses TRDV1 with TRDJ3; D may be TRDD3 (5 bases). The CDR3 length is 15 residues. Germline values: CDR1 TSWWSYY, CDR2 QGS. DNA of the CDR3: TGTGCTCTTGGGGAACGGGCCTGGGACACCCGACTGATGTTTTTC. Translating gives CALGERAWDTRLMFF.

About this clone: With a much larger clone just one base away, this may be a read error. The sample holds other DNA sequences that translate to the same CDR3. This chain uses TRDV3 with TRDJ1; D is unclear. This CDR3 is 17 amino acids long. The germline V and J ends were trimmed by 4 bases and 2 bases, with 26 bases remaining between them. Germline lookup yields CDR1 TVYSNPD and CDR2 GDNSRS (reference sequence). The CDR3 nucleotides are TGTGCCTCTGTGCCTATTCAGGGGTTGGACTATACCGATAAACTCATCTTT. Translation: CASVPIQGLDYTDKLIF. Full variable domain (remainder filled in from reference TRDV3 and TRDJ1): CDKVTQSSPDQTVASGSEVVLLCTYDTVYSNPDLFWYRIRPDYSFQFVFYGDNSRSEGADFTQGRFSVKHILTQKAFHLVISPVRTEDSATYYCASVPIQGLDYTDKLIFGKGTRVTVEP.

On this clone: This likely stems from a read error, as it lies one base from a far larger clone. This chain joins TRDV2 and TRDJ1; TRDD3 matches at 8 bases. Per germline, CDR1 GEAIGNYY and CDR2 EKD. Trimming removed 1 base from V and 8 bases from J; junction bases left unmatched: 8. CDR3 length: 14 amino acids. CDR3 loop: CACDTTEGYAKLIF. CDR3 nucleotide sequence: TGTGCCTGTGACACAACTGAGGGATACGCCAAACTCATCTTT.